The sequence of this T cell receptor beta chain was determined in a study of blood T cell repertoires in COVID-19. Across the study: Researchers got acute and convalescent COVID-19 samples from the United States, Italy and Spain. From T cells, B-cell-depleted T cells, or PBMCs came the material, which was cDNA or gDNA.

How the authors handled the data: How many nucleated cells were present was estimated from reference gene primer amplification. TCRdb keeps only in-frame clones here, not all; method: immunoSEQ multiplex PCR. That table is the source of V, J and clone size, and D and trimming were worked out from the DNA. This repertoire shows approximately 120,000 clones, approximately 90% found once; its top ten account for about a fifth. Germline CDR1 is SGHRS and CDR2 is YFSETQ. This CDR3 is built from 13 residues. V lost 1 base to trimming and J lost 3 bases, with 7 bases between them. The chain carries TRBV5-1 and TRBJ2-5; D is undetermined. The sequence was obtained from a human donor with acute or convalescent COVID-19. The donor label of this sample is uncertain. Specimen: peripheral blood. The CDR3 reads CASSLIVEETQYF. The CDR3 coding sequence is TGCGCCAGCAGCTTGATAGTGGAAGAGACCCAGTACTTC.